The 18 T cell receptor beta chains presented below share a single source sample, sequenced in a study of beta chain features in type 1 diabetes. Expressed TCRB transcripts were sequenced after all isolated RNA was converted to cDNA. Profiling relied on immunoSEQ multiplex PCR, and the TCRdb table lists in-frame clones only, not all of them. The sample includes about 900,000 clones, roughly 16% of them seen just once. The sequenced sample consisted of naive CD4+ T cells from blood. The source of these receptors is a woman aged 18 to 35 in good health.

The chain couples TRBV5-5 to TRBJ2-4, with a possible D match to TRBD2 (6 bases). The length of the CDR3 is 15 residues. V was cut by 0 bases and J by 8 bases, with 15 bases left in between. CDR1 and CDR2 from the germline V gene are SGHKS and YYEKEE (reference sequence). The CDR3: CASSLAGSSEYIQYF. As DNA, the CDR3 is TGTGCCAGCAGCTTGGCCGGGTCTAGCGAGTACATTCAGTACTTC. The complete variable domain, with remaining parts taken from reference TRBV5-5 and TRBJ2-4, reads DAGVTQSPTHLIKTRGQQVTLRCSPISGHKSVSWYQQVLGQGPQFIFQYYEKEERGRGNFPDRFSARQFPNYSSELNVNALLLGDSALYLCASSLAGSSEYIQYFGAGTRLSVL.

This sequence joins TRBV18 and TRBJ2-3, with TRBD2 matching over 9 bases. The junction had 10 bases not matched to a gene; V was cut back by 4 bases and J by 2 bases. CDR1 is KGHSH and CDR2 is LQKENI in the germline V gene. CDR3 size: 17 residues. CDR3 sequence reads: CASSLRAGGDPTDTQYF. The CDR3 nucleotides are TGTGCCAGCTCACTCCGAGCGGGAGGTGACCCCACAGATACGCAGTATTTT.

V and J are TRBV4-3 and TRBJ2-5, with D perhaps TRBD2 (6 bases). The V end lost 1 base, the J end lost 2 bases, and 14 bases lay between the germline ends. The CDR3 loop spans 16 amino acids. Germline lookup yields CDR1 LGHNA and CDR2 YSLEER. CDR3 protein: CASSQAGVGGQETQYF. Here the CDR3 DNA reads TGCGCCAGCAGCCAAGCGGGGGTTGGGGGGCAAGAGACCCAGTACTTC.

This chain joins TRBV7-9 and TRBJ2-1, with 10 positions matching TRBD2. The V gene end was trimmed by 9 bases and the J gene end by 8 bases; junction bases not matched to a gene: 4. Germline V gene data show CDR1 as SEHNR and CDR2 as FQNEAQ (reference sequence). The CDR3 extends over 12 amino acids. CDR3 nucleotides: TGTGCCAGTCTAGCGGGAGTGGATGAGCAGTTCTTC. Translated: CASLAGVDEQFF. The full variable domain, completed using reference TRBV7-9 and TRBJ2-1, is DTGVSQNPRHKITKRGQNVTFRCDPISEHNRLYWYRQTLGQGPEFLTYFQNEAQLEKSRLLSDRFSAERPKGSFSTLEIQRTEQGDSAMYLCASLAGVDEQFFGPGTRLTVL.

The V and J genes are TRBV7-3 and TRBJ2-3; D gene unclear. The CDR3 runs 14 residues. Germline V lookup: CDR1 SGHTA, CDR2 FQGTGA. The ends were cut back, 1 base at V and 2 bases at J, with 7 bases in the middle. The CDR3 coding sequence is TGTGCCAGCAGCTTAAATCCCTTCACAGATACGCAGTATTTT. It encodes CASSLNPFTDTQYF.

The V and J genes are TRBV5-4 and TRBJ2-1, with D perhaps matching TRBD2 (5 bases). Germline-derived CDR1 and CDR2 are SGHNT and YYREEE (reference sequence). V was clipped by 4 bases and J by 4 bases, with 12 bases between them. This CDR3 has 14 residues. CDR3 loop: CASSIPDSYNEQFF. DNA for the CDR3: TGTGCCAGCAGCATACCGGACTCTTACAATGAGCAGTTCTTC.

The J gene is TRBJ1-1, the V gene TRBV4-2, with TRBD1 identical over 12 bases. V shed 5 bases and J 3 bases; nucleotides not matched to a gene: 4. The CDR3 is made up of 15 amino acids. Germline V gives CDR1 LGHNA, CDR2 YNFKEQ. The CDR3 DNA sequence: TGTGCCAGCAGCTCGGGACAGGGGGCAGACACTGAAGCTTTCTTT. Translated: CASSSGQGADTEAFF.

In this sample, this clone turned up a few times. The rearrangement joins TRBV19 to TRBJ2-7, with 8 bases aligning to TRBD1. This CDR3 comprises 15 residues. The V and J ends lost 1 base and 3 bases, in that order; junction bases with no gene match: 5. CDR1 is LNHDA and CDR2 is SQIVND in the germline V gene (reference sequence). The CDR3 bases are TGTGCCAGTAGTATAGGGGACAGGACCTACTACGAGCAGTACTTC. This encodes CASSIGDRTYYEQYF.

This clone was counted a few times. The chain employs TRBV28 and TRBJ1-5; the match to TRBD1 covers 7 bases. Germline V gives CDR1 MDHEN, CDR2 SYDVKM. The CDR3 has 15 amino acids. The ends lost 5 bases at V and 1 base at J; junction bases unmatched: 5. CDR3 loop: CASSPGQRSNQPQHF. The CDR3 DNA is TGTGCCAGCAGTCCGGGACAGAGAAGCAATCAGCCCCAGCATTTT. Looking up the rest from reference TRBV28 and TRBJ1-5 gives the full variable domain: DVKVTQSSRYLVKRTGEKVFLECVQDMDHENMFWYRQDPGLGLRLIYFSYDVKMKEKGDIPEGYSVSREKKERFSLILESASTNQTSMYLCASSPGQRSNQPQHFGDGTRLSIL.

In its sample, this clone was seen a few times. The chain recombines TRBV7-9 with TRBJ2-7, with TRBD2 matching over 7 bases. The J segment lost 4 bases and the V segment lost 4 bases, leaving 10 bases of the junction unmatched. In germline, CDR1 is SEHNR, CDR2 FQNEAQ (reference sequence). The CDR3 consists of 15 residues. CDR3 residues: CASSSQSGNNYEQYF. As DNA, the CDR3 is TGTGCCAGCAGCTCACAAAGCGGGAATAATTACGAGCAGTACTTC.

There are a few counts of this clone. This rearrangement joins TRBV6-6 to TRBJ2-2; TRBD2 might be the D (6 bases). Looked up from germline, CDR1 is MNHNY and CDR2 is SVGAGI (reference sequence). Trimming took off 4 bases at V and 5 bases at J, with 17 bases between the two ends. The CDR3 totals 16 residues. CDR3: CASSSFGSASTGELFF. In DNA form, the CDR3 reads TGTGCCAGCAGTTCCTTCGGGAGTGCGTCTACCGGGGAGCTGTTTTTT.

The chain is built from TRBV2 and TRBJ2-1; D not resolved. This CDR3 spans 18 amino acids. Germline assignment: CDR1 SNHLY and CDR2 FYNNEI. The V end was cut by 4 bases, the J end by 4 bases, with 23 bases between. The CDR3 reads CASSVIFGFLRRYNEQFF. CDR3 nucleotide sequence: TGTGCCAGCAGTGTAATCTTCGGCTTCCTACGCCGGTACAATGAGCAGTTCTTC. Full variable domain (missing parts from reference TRBV2 and TRBJ2-1): EPEVTQTPSHQVTQMGQEVILRCVPISNHLYFYWYRQILGQKVEFLVSFYNNEISEKSEIFDDQFSVERPDGSNFTLKIRSTKLEDSAMYFCASSVIFGFLRRYNEQFFGPGTRLTVL.

The CDR3 bases are TGTGCCAGCAGTTACGGTGAATATGGCTACACCTTC. It translates to CASSYGEYGYTF. The V gene is TRBV6-6, the J gene TRBJ1-2, with unresolved D. The CDR3 runs 12 residues. Germline V CDR1 and CDR2: MNHNY, SVGAGI (reference sequence). The V gene lost 2 bases and the J gene lost 5 bases, with 6 bases spanning the gap.

This chain connects TRBV6-1 to TRBJ2-1, with 7 nucleotides matching TRBD2. V lost 5 bases to trimming and J lost 0 bases; unmatched junction nucleotides: 4. This CDR3 has 15 amino acids. The germline V gene encodes CDR1 MNHNS and CDR2 SASEGT. CDR3 in DNA: TGTGCCAGCAGTAGCCGCGGGAGCTCCTACAATGAGCAGTTCTTC. Translated, it gives CASSSRGSSYNEQFF.

The chain links TRBV9 to TRBJ2-1, with D possibly TRBD2 on 6 matching bases. Deletions cut 0 bases from V and 6 bases from J, with 10 bases between. The CDR3 totals 14 residues. CDR1 SGDLS and CDR2 YYNGEE come from the germline V gene. CDR3 coding DNA: TGTGCCAGCAGCGTAGCGGGAGTGGTCAATGAGCAGTTCTTC. It codes for CASSVAGVVNEQFF.

This clone was seen more than once but under ten times. The chain is built from TRBV7-9 and TRBJ1-1; D perhaps matches TRBD1 (6 bases). This CDR3 has 16 residues. Germline-derived CDR1 and CDR2 are SEHNR and FQNEAQ (reference sequence). The V and J ends lost 5 bases and 5 bases respectively, with 21 bases between them. CDR3 nucleotide sequence: TGTGCCAGCAGCCCGAGTCTGGGGGCAGGTGATACTGAAGCTTTCTTT. Amino acids: CASSPSLGAGDTEAFF. The complete variable domain, with remaining parts taken from reference TRBV7-9 and TRBJ1-1, reads DTGVSQNPRHKITKRGQNVTFRCDPISEHNRLYWYRQTLGQGPEFLTYFQNEAQLEKSRLLSDRFSAERPKGSFSTLEIQRTEQGDSAMYLCASSPSLGAGDTEAFFGQGTRLTVV.

For this clone: Other DNA sequences in the same sample also yield this CDR3. The chain uses TRBV6-1 and TRBJ1-5; D is undetermined. V was shortened by 4 bases and J by 1 base, with 5 bases between the two germline ends. Germline CDR1 MNHNS, CDR2 SASEGT. This CDR3 region has 13 residues. DNA of the CDR3: TGTGCCAGCAGTGTCGAAAGCAATCAGCCCCAGCATTTT. Protein product: CASSVESNQPQHF.

The V gene is TRBV18, the J gene TRBJ2-5, with D tentatively TRBD1 or TRBD2 (5 bases each). CDR3 length: 13 residues. Germline V gene lookup returns CDR1 KGHSH and CDR2 LQKENI. V was clipped by 5 bases and J by 5 bases, with 12 bases between them. The chain's CDR3 is CASSAGDVETQYF. DNA of the CDR3: TGTGCCAGCTCAGCTGGGGACGTGGAGACCCAGTACTTC.